This TCR beta chain stems from a study of siplizumab effects on memory and regulatory T cells. Sequencing used immunoSEQ multiplex PCR; TCRdb keeps in-frame clones, though not all of them. The sample consists of 100,000 or so clones, approximately 92% of them appearing once. The germline V gene has CDR1 MNHEY and CDR2 SVGAGI. V shed 5 bases and J shed 8 bases, with 16 bases lying between them. The CDR3 is 15 residues long. Sequencing used non-Treg CD4+ T cells sorted from blood. The gene calls are TRBV6-5 and TRBJ1-6; D might be TRBD1 (5 bases). The source is a human donor in good health. The CDR3 here is CASSAQGRNHSPLHF. The CDR3 DNA reads as TGTGCCAGCAGTGCTCAGGGACGGAACCATTCACCCCTCCACTTT.